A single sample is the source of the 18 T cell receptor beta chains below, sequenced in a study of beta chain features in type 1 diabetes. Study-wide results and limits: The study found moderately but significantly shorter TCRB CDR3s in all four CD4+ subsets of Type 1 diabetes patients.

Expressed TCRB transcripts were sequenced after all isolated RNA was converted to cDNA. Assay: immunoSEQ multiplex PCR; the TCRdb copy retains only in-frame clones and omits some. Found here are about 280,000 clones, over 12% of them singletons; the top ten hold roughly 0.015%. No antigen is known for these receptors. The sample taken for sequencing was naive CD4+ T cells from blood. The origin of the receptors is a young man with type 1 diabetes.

Here the CDR3 DNA reads TGCAGCATCGCCTTACCGGGACAGCCGAACACTGAAGCTTTCTTT. The encoded protein is CSIALPGQPNTEAFF. This chain connects TRBV29-1 to TRBJ1-1, with 7 bases matching TRBD1. The CDR3 covers 15 residues. Germline V gene lookup returns CDR1 SQVTM and CDR2 ANQGSEA. The junction had 13 bases not matched to a gene; V was cut back by 8 bases and J by 1 base.

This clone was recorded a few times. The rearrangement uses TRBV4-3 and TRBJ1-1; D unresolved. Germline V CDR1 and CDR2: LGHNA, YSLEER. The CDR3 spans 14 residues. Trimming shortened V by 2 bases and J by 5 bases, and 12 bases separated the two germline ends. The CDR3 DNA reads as TGCGCCAGCAGCCAAACCACAAGAGGAACTGAAGCTTTCTTT. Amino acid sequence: CASSQTTRGTEAFF.

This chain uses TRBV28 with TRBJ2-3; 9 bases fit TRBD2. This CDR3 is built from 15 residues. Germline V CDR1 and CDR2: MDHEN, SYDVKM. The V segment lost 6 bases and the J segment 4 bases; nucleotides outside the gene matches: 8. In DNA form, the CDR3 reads TGTGCCAGCAGAGCTGGACTAGCGTTGCCAGATACGCAGTATTTT. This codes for CASRAGLALPDTQYF.

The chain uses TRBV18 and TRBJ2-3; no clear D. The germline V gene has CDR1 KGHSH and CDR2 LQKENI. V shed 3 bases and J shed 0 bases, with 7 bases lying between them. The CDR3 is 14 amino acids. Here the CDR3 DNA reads TGTGCCAGCTCACCTGCGAGCAGCACAGATACGCAGTATTTT. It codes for CASSPASSTDTQYF.

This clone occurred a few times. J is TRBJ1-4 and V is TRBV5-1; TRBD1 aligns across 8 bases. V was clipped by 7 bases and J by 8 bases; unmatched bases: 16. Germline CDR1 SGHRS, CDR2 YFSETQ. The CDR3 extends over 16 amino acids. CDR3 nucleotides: TGCGCCAGCGGCCAGGGGGCGGTCGGGCGTTGGGAAAAACTGTTTTTT. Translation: CASGQGAVGRWEKLFF.

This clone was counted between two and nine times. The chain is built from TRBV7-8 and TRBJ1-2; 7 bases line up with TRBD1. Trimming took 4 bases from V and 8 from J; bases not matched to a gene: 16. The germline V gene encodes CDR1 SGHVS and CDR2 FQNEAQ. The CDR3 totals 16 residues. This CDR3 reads CASSSSRGTAFRGYTF. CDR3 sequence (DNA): TGTGCCAGCAGCTCCAGCAGGGGGACCGCCTTTCGCGGCTACACCTTC.

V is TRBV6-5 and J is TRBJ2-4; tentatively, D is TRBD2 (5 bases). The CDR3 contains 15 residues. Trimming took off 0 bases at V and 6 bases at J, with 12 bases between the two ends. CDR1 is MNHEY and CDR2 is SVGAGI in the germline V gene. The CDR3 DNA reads TGTGCCAGCAGTTACTCAGGCGGAGGATCAAACATTCAGTACTTC. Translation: CASSYSGGGSNIQYF.

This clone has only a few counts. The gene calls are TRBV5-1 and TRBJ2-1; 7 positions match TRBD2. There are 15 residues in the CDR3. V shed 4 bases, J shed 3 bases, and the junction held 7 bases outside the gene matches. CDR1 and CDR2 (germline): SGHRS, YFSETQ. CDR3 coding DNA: TGCGCCAGCAGCCCGAGCGGGGCTAACTACAATGAGCAGTTCTTC. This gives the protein CASSPSGANYNEQFF.

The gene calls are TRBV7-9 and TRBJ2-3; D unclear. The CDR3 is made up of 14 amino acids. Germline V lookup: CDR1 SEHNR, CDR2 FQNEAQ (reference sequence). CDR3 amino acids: CVGSYSAVPDTQYF. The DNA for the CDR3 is TGTGTGGGCAGCTACTCAGCTGTCCCAGATACGCAGTATTTT.

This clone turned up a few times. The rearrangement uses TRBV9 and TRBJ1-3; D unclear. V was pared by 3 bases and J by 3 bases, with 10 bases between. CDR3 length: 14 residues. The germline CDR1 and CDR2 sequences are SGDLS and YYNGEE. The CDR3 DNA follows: TGTGCCAGCAGCGGAGTCCTCTTTGGAAACACCATATATTTT. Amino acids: CASSGVLFGNTIYF.

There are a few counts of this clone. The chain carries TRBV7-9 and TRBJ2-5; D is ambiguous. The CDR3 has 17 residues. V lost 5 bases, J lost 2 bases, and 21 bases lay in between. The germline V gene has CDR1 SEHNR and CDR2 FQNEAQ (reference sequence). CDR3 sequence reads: CASSLGSFTTPQETQYF. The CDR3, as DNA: TGTGCCAGCAGCCTCGGGTCATTCACAACCCCACAAGAGACCCAGTACTTC.

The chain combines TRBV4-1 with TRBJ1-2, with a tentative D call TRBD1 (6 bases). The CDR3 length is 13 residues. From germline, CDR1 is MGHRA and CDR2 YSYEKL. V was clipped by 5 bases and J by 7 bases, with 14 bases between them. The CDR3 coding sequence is TGCGCCAGCAGCTCACCAGGACAGACTGGCTACACCTTC. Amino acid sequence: CASSSPGQTGYTF.

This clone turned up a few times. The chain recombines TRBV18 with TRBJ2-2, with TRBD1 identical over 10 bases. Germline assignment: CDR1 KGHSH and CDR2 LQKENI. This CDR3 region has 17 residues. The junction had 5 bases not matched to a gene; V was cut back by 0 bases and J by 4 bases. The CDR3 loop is CASSPPPGQGTTGELFF. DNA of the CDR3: TGTGCCAGCTCACCACCGCCGGGACAGGGGACCACCGGGGAGCTGTTTTTT.

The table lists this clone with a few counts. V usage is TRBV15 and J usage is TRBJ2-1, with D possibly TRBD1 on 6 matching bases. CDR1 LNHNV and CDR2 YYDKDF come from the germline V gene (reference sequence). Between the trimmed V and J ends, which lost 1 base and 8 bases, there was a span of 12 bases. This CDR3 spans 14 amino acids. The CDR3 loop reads CATSRGNRADEQFF. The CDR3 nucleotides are TGTGCCACCAGCAGAGGGAACAGGGCCGATGAGCAGTTCTTC.

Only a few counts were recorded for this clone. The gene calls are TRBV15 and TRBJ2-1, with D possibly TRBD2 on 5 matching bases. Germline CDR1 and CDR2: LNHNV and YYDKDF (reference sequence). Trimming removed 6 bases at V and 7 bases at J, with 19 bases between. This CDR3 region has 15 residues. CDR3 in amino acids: CATRQRVGPPNEQFF. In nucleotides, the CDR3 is TGTGCCACCAGACAGAGGGTGGGCCCTCCAAATGAGCAGTTCTTC.

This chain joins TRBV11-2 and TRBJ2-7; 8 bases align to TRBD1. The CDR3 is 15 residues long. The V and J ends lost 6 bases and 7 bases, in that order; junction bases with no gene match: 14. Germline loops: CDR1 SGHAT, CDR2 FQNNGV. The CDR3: CASRNNRGASREQYF. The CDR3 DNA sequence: TGTGCCAGCAGGAACAACAGGGGGGCATCGCGGGAGCAGTACTTC. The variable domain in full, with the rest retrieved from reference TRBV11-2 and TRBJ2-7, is EAGVAQSPRYKIIEKRQSVAFWCNPISGHATLYWYQQILGQGPKLLIQFQNNGVVDDSQLPKDRFSAERLKGVDSTLKIQPAKLEDSAVYLCASRNNRGASREQYFGPGTRLTVT.

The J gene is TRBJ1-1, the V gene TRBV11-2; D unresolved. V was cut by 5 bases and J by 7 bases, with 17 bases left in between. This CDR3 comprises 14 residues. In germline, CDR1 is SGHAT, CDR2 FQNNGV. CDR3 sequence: CASSRAGFGSEAFF. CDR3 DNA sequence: TGTGCCAGCAGCCGCGCAGGTTTCGGGAGTGAAGCTTTCTTT.

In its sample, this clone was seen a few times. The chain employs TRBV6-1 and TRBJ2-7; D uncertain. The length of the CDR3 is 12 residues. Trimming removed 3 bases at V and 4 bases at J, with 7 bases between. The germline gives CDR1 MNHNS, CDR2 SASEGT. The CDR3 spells CASSDQVYEQYF. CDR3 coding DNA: TGTGCCAGCAGTGACCAGGTGTACGAGCAGTACTTC.